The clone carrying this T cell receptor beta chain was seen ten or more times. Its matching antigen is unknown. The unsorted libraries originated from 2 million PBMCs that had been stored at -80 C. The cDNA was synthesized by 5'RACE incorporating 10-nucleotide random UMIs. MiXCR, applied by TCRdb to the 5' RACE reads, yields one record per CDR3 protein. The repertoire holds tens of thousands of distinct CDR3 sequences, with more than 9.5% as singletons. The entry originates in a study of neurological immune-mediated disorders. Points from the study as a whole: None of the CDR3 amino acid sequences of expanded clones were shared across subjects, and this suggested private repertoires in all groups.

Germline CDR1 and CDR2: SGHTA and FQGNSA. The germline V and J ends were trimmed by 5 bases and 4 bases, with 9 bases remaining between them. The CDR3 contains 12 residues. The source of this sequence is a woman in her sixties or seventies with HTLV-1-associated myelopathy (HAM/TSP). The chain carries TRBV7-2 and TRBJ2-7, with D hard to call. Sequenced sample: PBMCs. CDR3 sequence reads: CASSPRPYEQYF. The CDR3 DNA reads TGTGCCAGCAGCCCCAGGCCGTACGAGCAGTACTTC.